This TCR beta chain was recovered during a study of cytomegalovirus exposure and HLA in healthy donors. The overall study: Out of fewer than 500 genotyped donors, 81% belonged to the Caucasian-associated ancestry cluster.

For this clone: As yet, its antigen is unknown. Other nucleotide sequences in the sample specify the same CDR3.

This PCR relied on a set of 60 Vbeta primers and 13 Jbeta primers. Repertoires were generated with immunoSEQ multiplex PCR, while TCRdb's copy carries only in-frame clones and drops some. The clone table shows about 50,000 clones, with the ten largest holding approximately 2%. V gave up 2 bases and J gave up 0 bases, with 7 bases separating them. The CDR3 extends over 13 amino acids. Germline CDR1 is GTSNPN and CDR2 is SVGIG (reference sequence). Whole-study findings and limits: Upon later analysis, TCR association rates were observed to vary by HLA locus, being highest for DRB1 and lowest for HLA-C.

This clonotype was sampled from a young woman in good health and CMV-seronegative. This sequence joins TRBV30 and TRBJ1-1; no clear D gene. Sequencing input: PBMCs. The CDR3 region is CAWSRRVNTEAFF. As DNA, the CDR3 is TGTGCCTGGAGTCGACGGGTGAACACTGAAGCTTTCTTT.